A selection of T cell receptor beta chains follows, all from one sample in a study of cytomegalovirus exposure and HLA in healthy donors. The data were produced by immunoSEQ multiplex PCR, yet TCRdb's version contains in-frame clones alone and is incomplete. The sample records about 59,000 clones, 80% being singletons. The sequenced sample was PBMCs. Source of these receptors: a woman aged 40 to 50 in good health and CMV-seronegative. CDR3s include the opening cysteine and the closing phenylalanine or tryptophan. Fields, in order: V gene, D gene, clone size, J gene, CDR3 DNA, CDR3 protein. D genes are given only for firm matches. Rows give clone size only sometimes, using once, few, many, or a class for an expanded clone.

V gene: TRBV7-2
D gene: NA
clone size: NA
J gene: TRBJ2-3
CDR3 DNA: TGTGCCAGCAGCTTAGATTGGGAGGAGGGTCGGTATTTT
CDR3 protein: CASSLDWEEGRYF

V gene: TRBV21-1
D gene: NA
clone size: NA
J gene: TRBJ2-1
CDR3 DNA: TGTGCCAGCATCCCCAGGTCAGGGAGGGGCAGGAATGAGCAGTTCTTC
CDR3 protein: CASIPRSGRGRNEQFF

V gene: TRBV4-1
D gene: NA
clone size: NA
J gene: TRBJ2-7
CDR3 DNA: TGCGCCAGCAGCCAATGGGTAGGACTCTACGAGCAGTACTTC
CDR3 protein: CASSQWVGLYEQYF

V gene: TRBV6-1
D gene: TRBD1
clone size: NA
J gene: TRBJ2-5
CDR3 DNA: TGTGCCAGCAGTGAAAGACAGGGGGAGACCCAGTACTTC
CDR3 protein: CASSERQGETQYF

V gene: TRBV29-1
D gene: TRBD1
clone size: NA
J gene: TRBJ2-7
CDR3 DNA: TGCAGCGTGGGCCTCGGGACAGGGGACATCTACGAGCAGTACTTC
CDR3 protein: CSVGLGTGDIYEQYF

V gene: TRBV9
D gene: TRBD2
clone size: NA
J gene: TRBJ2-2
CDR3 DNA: TGTGCCAGCAGCGAAGGACTAGCGCACACCGGGGAGCTGTTTTTT
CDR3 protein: CASSEGLAHTGELFF

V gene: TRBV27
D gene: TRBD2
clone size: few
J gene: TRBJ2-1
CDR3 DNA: TGTGCCAGCAGGTGGGGGGGTGAGCAGTTCTTC
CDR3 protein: CASRWGGEQFF

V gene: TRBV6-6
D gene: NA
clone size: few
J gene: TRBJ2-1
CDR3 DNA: TGTGCCAGCAGTTGGCAGCGGGAGCAGTTCTTC
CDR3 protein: CASSWQREQFF

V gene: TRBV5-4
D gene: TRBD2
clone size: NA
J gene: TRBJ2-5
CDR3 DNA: TGTGCCAGCAGTCGTCTAGCGGGAGACGGGGAGACCCAGTACTTC
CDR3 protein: CASSRLAGDGETQYF

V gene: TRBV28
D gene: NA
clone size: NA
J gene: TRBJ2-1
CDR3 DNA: TGTGCCAGCAGTTTCGCTTCGGGGGGCCGGGGTGAGCAGTTCTTC
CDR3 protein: CASSFASGGRGEQFF